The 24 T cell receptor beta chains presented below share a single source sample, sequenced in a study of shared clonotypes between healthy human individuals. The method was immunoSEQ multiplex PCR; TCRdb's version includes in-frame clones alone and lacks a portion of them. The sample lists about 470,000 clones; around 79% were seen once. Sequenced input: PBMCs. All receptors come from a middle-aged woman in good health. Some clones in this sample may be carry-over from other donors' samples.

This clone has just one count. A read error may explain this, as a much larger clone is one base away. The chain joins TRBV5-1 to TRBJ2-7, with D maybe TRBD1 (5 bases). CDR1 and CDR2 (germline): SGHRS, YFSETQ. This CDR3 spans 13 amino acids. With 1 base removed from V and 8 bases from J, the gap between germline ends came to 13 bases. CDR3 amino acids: CASSLRQGSKQYF. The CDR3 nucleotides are TGCGCCAGCAGCTTGAGGCAGGGTAGCAAGCAGTACTTC.

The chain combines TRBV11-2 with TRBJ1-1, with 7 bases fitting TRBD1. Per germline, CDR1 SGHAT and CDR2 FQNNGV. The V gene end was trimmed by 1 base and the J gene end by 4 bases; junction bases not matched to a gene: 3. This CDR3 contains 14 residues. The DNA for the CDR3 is TGTGCCAGCAGCTTAGGACAGGGAGGCACTGAAGCTTTCTTT. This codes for CASSLGQGGTEAFF. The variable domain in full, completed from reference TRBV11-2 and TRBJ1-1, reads EAGVAQSPRYKIIEKRQSVAFWCNPISGHATLYWYQQILGQGPKLLIQFQNNGVVDDSQLPKDRFSAERLKGVDSTLKIQPAKLEDSAVYLCASSLGQGGTEAFFGQGTRLTVV.

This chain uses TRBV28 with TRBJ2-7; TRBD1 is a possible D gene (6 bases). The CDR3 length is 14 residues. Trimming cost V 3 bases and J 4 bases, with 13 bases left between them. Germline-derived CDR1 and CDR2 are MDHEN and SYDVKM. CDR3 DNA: TGTGCCAGCAGTTTGACAGGTTCCCCTTACGAGCAGTACTTC. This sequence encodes CASSLTGSPYEQYF.

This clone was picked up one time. CDR3 sequence reads: CASSSYQETQYF. For the CDR3, the DNA is TGTGCCAGCAGCTCGTACCAAGAGACCCAGTACTTC. The chain carries TRBV11-2 and TRBJ2-5; D not resolved. Germline lookup yields CDR1 SGHAT and CDR2 FQNNGV. The V gene lost 4 bases and the J gene lost 0 bases, with 3 bases spanning the gap. This CDR3 has 12 residues.

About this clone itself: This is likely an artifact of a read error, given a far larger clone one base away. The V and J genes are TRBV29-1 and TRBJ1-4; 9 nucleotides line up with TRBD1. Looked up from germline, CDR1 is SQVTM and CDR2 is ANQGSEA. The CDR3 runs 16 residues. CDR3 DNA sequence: TGCAGCGGTCCTCTCCGCCGGGACAGGGAGGACGAAAAACTGCTTTTT. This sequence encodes CSGPLRRDREDEKLLF.

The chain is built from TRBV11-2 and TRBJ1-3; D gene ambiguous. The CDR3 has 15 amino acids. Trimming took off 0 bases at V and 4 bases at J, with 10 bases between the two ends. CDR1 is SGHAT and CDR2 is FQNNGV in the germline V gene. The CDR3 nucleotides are TGTGCCAGCAGCTTAGAACGGTTCGGGGGAAACACCATATATTTT. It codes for CASSLERFGGNTIYF. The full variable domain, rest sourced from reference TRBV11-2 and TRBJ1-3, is EAGVAQSPRYKIIEKRQSVAFWCNPISGHATLYWYQQILGQGPKLLIQFQNNGVVDDSQLPKDRFSAERLKGVDSTLKIQPAKLEDSAVYLCASSLERFGGNTIYFGEGSWLTVV.

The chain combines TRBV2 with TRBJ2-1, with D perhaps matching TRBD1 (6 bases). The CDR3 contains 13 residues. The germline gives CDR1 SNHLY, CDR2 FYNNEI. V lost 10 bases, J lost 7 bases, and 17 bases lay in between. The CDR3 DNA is TGTGCCACCACAAGTGACAGGCTTAATGAGCAGTTCTTC. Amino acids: CATTSDRLNEQFF. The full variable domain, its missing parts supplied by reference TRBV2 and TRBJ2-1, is EPEVTQTPSHQVTQMGQEVILRCVPISNHLYFYWYRQILGQKVEFLVSFYNNEISEKSEIFDDQFSVERPDGSNFTLKIRSTKLEDSAMYFCATTSDRLNEQFFGPGTRLTVL.

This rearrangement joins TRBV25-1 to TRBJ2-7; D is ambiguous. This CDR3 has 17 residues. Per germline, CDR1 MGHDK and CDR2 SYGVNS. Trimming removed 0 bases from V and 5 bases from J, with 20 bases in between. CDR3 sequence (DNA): TGTGCCAGCAGTGAATATCTTGGGCGATCGAAGTCGGACGAGCAGTACTTC. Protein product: CASSEYLGRSKSDEQYF.

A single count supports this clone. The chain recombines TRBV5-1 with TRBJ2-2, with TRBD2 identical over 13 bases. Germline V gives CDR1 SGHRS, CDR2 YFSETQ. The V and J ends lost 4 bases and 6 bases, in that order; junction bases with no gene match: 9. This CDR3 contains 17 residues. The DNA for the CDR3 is TGCGCCAGCAGCCCAAAGGGACTAGCGGGATCGGCCGGGGAGCTGTTTTTT. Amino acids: CASSPKGLAGSAGELFF.

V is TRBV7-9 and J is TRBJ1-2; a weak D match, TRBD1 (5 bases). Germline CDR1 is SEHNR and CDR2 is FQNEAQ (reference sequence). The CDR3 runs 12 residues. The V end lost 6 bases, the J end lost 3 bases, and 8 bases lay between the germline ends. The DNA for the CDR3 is TGTGCCAGCAGAATGGGGGACTATGGCTACACCTTC. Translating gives CASRMGDYGYTF.

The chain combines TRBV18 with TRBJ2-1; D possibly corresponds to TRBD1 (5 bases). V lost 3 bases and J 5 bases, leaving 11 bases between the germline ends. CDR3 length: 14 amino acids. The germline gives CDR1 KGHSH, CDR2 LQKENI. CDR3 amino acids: CASSPGRRDNEQFF. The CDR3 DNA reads TGTGCCAGCTCACCTGGTCGCAGGGACAATGAGCAGTTCTTC.

The CDR3 coding sequence is TGTGCCAGCTCATTACTAGTCGGCCAAGAGACCCAGTACTTC. Its translation is CASSLLVGQETQYF. V is TRBV18 and J is TRBJ2-5; TRBD2 is a possible D gene (5 bases). Trimming left V 5 bases short and J 1 base short, with 11 bases between. The CDR3 spans 14 residues. Per germline, CDR1 KGHSH and CDR2 LQKENI.

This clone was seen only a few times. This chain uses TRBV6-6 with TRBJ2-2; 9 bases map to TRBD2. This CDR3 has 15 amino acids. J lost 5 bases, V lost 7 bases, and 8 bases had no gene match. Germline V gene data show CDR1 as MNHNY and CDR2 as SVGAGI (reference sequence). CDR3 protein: CASTGLAGRTGELFF. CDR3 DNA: TGTGCCAGCACCGGGCTAGCGGGAAGGACCGGGGAGCTGTTTTTT.

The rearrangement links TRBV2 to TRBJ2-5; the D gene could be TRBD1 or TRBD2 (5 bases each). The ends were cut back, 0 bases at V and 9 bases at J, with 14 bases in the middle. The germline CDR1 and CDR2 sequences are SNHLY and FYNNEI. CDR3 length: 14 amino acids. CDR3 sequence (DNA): TGTGCCAGCAGTGAAGCGGGACGCACAAGGGCCCAGTACTTC. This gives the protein CASSEAGRTRAQYF.

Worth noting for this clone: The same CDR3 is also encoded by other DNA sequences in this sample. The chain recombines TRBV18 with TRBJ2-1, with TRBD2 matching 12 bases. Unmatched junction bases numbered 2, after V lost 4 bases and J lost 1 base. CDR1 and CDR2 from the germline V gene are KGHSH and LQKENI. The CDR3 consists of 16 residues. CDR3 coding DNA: TGTGCCAGCTCACTTGGACTAGCGGGGTCCTACAATGAGCAGTTCTTC. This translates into CASSLGLAGSYNEQFF.

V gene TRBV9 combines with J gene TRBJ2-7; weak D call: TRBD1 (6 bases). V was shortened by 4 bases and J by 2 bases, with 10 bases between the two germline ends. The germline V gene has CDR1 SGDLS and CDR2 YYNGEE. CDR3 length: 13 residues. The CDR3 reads CASSPGQPYEQYF. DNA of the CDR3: TGTGCCAGCAGCCCGGGACAACCCTACGAGCAGTACTTC.

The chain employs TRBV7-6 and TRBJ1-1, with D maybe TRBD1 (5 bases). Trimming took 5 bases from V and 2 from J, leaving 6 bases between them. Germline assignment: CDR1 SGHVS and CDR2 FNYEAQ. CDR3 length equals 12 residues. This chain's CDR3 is CASSGTNTEAFF. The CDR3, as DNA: TGTGCCAGCAGCGGGACCAACACTGAAGCTTTCTTT.

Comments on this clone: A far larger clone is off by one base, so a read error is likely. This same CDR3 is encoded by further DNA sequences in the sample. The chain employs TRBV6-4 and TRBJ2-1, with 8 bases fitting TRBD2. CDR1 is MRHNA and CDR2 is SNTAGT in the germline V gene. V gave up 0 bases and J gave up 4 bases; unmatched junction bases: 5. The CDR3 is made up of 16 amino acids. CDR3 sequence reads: CASSDSGGGSYNEQFF. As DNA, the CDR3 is TGTGCCAGCAGTGACTCCGGCGGGGGGTCTTACAATGAGCAGTTCTTC.

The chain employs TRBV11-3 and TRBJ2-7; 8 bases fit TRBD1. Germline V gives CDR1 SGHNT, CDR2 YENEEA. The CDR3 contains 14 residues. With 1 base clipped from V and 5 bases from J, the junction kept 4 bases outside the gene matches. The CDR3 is CASSLVRGRDEQYF. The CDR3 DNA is TGTGCCAGCAGCTTAGTCAGGGGGCGCGACGAGCAGTACTTC.

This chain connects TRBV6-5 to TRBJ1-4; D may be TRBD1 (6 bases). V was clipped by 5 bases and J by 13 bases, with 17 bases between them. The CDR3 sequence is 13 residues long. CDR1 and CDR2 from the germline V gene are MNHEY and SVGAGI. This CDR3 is CASSRIQGYGLFF. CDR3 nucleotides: TGTGCCAGCAGTAGGATACAGGGTTATGGACTGTTTTTT.

The CDR3 DNA follows: TGTGCCAGTAGTGTAGCGGGAGGAGGATACAATGAGCAGTTCTTC. Amino acid sequence: CASSVAGGGYNEQFF. The J gene is TRBJ2-1, the V gene TRBV19, with 10 bases lining up with TRBD2. From germline, CDR1 is LNHDA and CDR2 SQIVND (reference sequence). This CDR3 is built from 15 residues. V lost 5 bases, J lost 4 bases, and 5 bases stayed unmatched.

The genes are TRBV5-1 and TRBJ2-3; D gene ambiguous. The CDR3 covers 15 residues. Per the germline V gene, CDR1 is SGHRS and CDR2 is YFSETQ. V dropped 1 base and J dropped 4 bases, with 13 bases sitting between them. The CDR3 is CASSLLHAFADTQYF. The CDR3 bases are TGCGCCAGCAGCTTGCTTCACGCGTTTGCAGATACGCAGTATTTT.

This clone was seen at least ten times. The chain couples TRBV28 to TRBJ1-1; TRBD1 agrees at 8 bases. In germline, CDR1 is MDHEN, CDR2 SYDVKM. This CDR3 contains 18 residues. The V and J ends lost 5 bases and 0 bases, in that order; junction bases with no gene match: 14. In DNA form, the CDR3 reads TGTGCCAGCAGTGAAGGACAGGGCAGGGGGGCGTTGAACACTGAAGCTTTCTTT. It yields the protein CASSEGQGRGALNTEAFF.

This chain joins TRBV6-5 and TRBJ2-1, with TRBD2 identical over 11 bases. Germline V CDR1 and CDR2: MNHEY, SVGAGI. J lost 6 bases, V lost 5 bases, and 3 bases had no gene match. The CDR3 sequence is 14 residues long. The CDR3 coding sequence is TGTGCCAGCAGTATAGCGGGAGGGGGCAATGAGCAGTTCTTC. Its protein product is CASSIAGGGNEQFF.